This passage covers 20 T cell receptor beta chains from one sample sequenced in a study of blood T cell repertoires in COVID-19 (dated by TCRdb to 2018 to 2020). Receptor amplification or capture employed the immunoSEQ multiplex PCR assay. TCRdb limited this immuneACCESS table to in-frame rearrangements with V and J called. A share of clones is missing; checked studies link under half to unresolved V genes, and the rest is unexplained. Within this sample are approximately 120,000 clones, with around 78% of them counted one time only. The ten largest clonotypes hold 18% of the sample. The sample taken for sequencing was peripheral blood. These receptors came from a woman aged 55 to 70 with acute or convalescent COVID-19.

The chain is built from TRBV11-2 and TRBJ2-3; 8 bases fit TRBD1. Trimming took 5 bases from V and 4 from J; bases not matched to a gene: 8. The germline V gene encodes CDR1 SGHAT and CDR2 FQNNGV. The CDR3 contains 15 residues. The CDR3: CASSPQGAKADTQYF. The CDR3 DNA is TGTGCCAGCAGCCCGCAGGGGGCCAAGGCAGATACGCAGTATTTT.

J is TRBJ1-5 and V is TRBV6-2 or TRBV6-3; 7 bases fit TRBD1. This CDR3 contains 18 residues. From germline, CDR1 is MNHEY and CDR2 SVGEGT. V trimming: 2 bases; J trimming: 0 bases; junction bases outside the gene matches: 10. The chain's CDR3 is CASSYGGRGMYSNQPQHF. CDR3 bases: TGTGCCAGCAGTTACGGTGGCAGGGGGATGTATAGCAATCAGCCCCAGCATTTT.

The CDR3 is CASSPDTLYEQYF. CDR3 bases: TGTGCCAGCAGTCCCGACACCCTATACGAGCAGTACTTC. The V call is TRBV27, the J call TRBJ2-7; D is unresolved. The CDR3 covers 13 residues. Germline V gene data show CDR1 as MNHEY and CDR2 as SMNVEV (reference sequence). Trimming pared 5 bases from V and 4 bases from J, leaving 12 bases between.

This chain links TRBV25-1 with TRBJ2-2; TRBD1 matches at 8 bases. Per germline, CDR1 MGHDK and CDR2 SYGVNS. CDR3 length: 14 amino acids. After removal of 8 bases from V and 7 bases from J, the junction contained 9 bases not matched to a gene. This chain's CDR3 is CASAPRGRHGELFF. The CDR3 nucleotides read TGTGCCAGCGCTCCCAGGGGGCGCCACGGGGAGCTGTTTTTT.

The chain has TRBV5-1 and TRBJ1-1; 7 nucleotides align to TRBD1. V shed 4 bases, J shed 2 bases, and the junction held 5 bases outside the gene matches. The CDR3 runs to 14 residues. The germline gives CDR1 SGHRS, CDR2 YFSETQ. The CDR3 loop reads CASSPGQTNTEAFF. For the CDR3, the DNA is TGCGCCAGCAGCCCGGGACAGACCAACACTGAAGCTTTCTTT.

The CDR3 nucleotides read TGTGCCAGCAGTGAAGAATACTTCAACACTGAAGCTTTCTTT. This sequence encodes CASSEEYFNTEAFF. The chain uses TRBV6-1 and TRBJ1-1, with no clear D. Germline CDR1 reads MNHNS; CDR2 reads SASEGT. CDR3 length: 14 residues. Between the trimmed V and J ends, which lost 1 base and 2 bases, there was a span of 8 bases.

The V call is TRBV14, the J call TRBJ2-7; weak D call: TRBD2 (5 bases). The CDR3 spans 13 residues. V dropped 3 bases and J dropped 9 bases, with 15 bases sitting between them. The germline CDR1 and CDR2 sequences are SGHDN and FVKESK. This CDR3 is CASSQTTTIGQYF. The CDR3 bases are TGTGCCAGCAGCCAGACTACCACCATCGGGCAGTACTTC.

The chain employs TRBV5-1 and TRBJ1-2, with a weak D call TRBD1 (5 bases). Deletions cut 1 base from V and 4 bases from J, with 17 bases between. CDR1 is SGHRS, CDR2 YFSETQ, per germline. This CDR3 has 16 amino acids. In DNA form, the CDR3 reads TGCGCCAGCAGCTTGTCAACAGGCGGGGTCCCCTATGGCTACACCTTC. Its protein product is CASSLSTGGVPYGYTF.

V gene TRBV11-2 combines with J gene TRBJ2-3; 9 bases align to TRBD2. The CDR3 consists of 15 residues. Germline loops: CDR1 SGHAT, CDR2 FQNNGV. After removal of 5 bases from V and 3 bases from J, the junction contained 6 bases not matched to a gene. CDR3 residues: CASSGIAGVTDTQYF. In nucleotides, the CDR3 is TGTGCCAGCAGCGGTATAGCGGGGGTGACAGATACGCAGTATTTT.

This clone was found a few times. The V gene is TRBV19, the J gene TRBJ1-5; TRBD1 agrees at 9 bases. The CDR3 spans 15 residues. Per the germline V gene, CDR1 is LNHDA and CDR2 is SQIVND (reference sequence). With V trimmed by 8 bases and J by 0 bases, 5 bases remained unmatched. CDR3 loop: CASSTGGGSNQPQHF. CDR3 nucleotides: TGTGCCAGTTCTACAGGGGGCGGTAGCAATCAGCCCCAGCATTTT.

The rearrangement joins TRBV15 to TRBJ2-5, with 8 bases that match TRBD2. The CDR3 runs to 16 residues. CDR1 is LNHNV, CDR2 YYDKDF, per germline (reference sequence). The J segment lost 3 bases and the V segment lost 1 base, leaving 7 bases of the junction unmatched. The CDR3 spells CATSRGPGGGEETQYF. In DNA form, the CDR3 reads TGTGCCACCAGCAGAGGACCCGGGGGGGGAGAAGAGACCCAGTACTTC.

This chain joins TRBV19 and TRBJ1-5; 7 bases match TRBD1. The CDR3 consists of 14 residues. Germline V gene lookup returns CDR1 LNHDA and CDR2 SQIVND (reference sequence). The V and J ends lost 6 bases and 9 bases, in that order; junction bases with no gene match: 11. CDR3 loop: CASSLGGKKGPQHF. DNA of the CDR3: TGTGCCAGTAGCCTAGGGGGCAAAAAAGGGCCCCAGCATTTT.

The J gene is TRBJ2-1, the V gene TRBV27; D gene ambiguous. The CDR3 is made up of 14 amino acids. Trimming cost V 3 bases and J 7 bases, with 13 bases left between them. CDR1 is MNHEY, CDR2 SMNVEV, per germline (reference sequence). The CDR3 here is CASSLSRRTNEQFF. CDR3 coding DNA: TGTGCCAGCAGTTTGTCTAGACGTACGAATGAGCAGTTCTTC.

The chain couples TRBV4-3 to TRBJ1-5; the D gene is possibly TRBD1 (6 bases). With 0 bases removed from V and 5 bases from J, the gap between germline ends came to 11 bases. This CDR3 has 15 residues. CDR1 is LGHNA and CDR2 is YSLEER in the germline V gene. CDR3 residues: CASSQEGRGDQPQHF. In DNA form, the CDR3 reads TGCGCCAGCAGCCAAGAGGGCAGGGGCGATCAGCCCCAGCATTTT.

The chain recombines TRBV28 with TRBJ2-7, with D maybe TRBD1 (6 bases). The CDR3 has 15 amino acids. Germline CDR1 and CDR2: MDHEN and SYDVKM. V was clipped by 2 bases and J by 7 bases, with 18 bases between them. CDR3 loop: CASSLQGTMGFEQYF. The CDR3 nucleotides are TGTGCCAGCAGTTTACAGGGGACAATGGGCTTTGAGCAGTACTTC.

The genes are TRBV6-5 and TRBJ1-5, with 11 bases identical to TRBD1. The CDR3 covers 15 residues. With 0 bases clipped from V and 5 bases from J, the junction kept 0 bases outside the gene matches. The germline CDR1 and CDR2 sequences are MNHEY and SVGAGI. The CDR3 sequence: CASSYSGQGDQPQHF. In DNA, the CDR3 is TGTGCCAGCAGTTACTCGGGACAGGGGGATCAGCCCCAGCATTTT.

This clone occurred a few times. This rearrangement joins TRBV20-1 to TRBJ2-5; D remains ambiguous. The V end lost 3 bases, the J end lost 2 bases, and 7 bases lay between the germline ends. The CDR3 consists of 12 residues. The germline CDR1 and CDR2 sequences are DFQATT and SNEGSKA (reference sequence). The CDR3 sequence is CSASSRQETQYF. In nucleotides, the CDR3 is TGCAGTGCTAGTAGCCGACAAGAGACCCAGTACTTC.

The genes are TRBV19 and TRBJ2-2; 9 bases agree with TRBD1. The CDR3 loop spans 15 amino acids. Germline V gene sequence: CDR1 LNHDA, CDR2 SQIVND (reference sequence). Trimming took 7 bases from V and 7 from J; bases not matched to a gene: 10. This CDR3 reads CASKLGDRVYGELFF. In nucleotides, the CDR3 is TGTGCCAGTAAACTTGGGGACAGGGTGTACGGGGAGCTGTTTTTT.

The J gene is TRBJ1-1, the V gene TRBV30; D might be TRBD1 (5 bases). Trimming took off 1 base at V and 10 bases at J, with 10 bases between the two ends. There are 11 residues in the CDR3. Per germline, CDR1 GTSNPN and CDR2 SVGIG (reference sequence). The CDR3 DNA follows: TGTGCCTGGAGTGACAGGCCGAGAGCTTTCTTT. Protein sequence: CAWSDRPRAFF.

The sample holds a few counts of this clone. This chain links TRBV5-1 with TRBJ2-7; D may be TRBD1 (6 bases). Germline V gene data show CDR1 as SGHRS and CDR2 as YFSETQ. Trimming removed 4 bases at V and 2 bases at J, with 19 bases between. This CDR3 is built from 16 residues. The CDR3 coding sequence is TGCGCCAGCAGCCCCACCCCGGACAGTAATCCCTACGAGCAGTACTTC. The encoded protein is CASSPTPDSNPYEQYF.